A selection of T cell receptor beta chains follows, all from one sample in a study of blood T cell repertoires in COVID-19. Some clones are missing from TCRdb's copy, which holds only in-frame ones; the method was immunoSEQ multiplex PCR. The data hold some 200,000 clones, with approximately 87% observed a single time. Material for sequencing was peripheral blood. These TCRs come from a young man with active or convalescent COVID-19. CDR3s include the opening cysteine and the closing phenylalanine or tryptophan. D genes are given only for firm matches. A clone size is listed for some rows: how often the clone was seen (once, few, many), or a class if it is expanded.

J,size,D,V,CDR3,DNA
TRBJ1-1,.,TRBD1,TRBV19,CATLTTGYTEAFF,TGTGCCACCCTGACGACAGGGTACACTGAAGCTTTCTTT
TRBJ1-4,.,.,TRBV28,CASSFSWAGEPNEKLFF,TGTGCCAGCAGTTTCTCCTGGGCAGGGGAACCTAATGAAAAACTGTTTTTT
TRBJ1-1,.,.,TRBV5-1,CASSLADGQSNEAFF,TGCGCCAGCAGCTTGGCCGACGGACAGTCGAACGAAGCTTTCTTT
TRBJ1-1,.,.,TRBV5-6,CASSLILTEAFF,TGTGCCAGCAGCTTGATCCTCACTGAAGCTTTCTTT
TRBJ1-3,.,.,TRBV7-6,CASSWLQGSGNTIYF,TGTGCCAGCAGTTGGCTTCAGGGATCCGGAAACACCATATATTTT
TRBJ2-3,once,TRBD1,TRBV25-1,CASSGRDSPTDTQYF,TGTGCCAGCAGTGGCCGGGACAGTCCCACAGATACGCAGTATTTT
TRBJ2-2,.,.,TRBV7-2,CASSLMGGANTGELFF,TGTGCCAGCAGCTTAATGGGAGGCGCGAACACCGGGGAGCTGTTTTTT
TRBJ1-2,.,TRBD1,TRBV9,CASNDPGTGVLEGYTF,TGTGCCAGCAACGATCCCGGGACAGGGGTCCTGGAGGGCTACACCTTC
TRBJ2-2,.,.,TRBV10-1,CASSDLTGTAGELFF,TGCGCCAGCAGTGACCTAACAGGGACCGCCGGGGAGCTGTTTTTT
TRBJ2-4,once,.,TRBV27,CASQDGAGAKNIQYF,TGTGCCAGCCAAGACGGCGCAGGTGCCAAAAACATTCAGTACTTC
TRBJ2-3,.,TRBD2,TRBV11-3,CASSLRGSVAGGQQGTQYF,TGTGCCAGCAGCTTAAGGGGAAGTGTGGCGGGAGGCCAGCAAGGTACGCAGTATTTT
TRBJ1-3,.,.,TRBV9,CASSVALGGAGNTIYF,TGTGCCAGCAGCGTAGCTCTGGGGGGAGCCGGAAACACCATATATTTT
TRBJ2-3,once,TRBD2,TRBV7-2,CASSLVAGGDTQYF,TGTGCCAGCAGCCTAGTAGCGGGGGGAGATACGCAGTATTTT
TRBJ2-3,.,TRBD2,TRBV11-2,CASSRGTSGSSTDTQYF,TGTGCCAGCAGCCGAGGGACTAGCGGGAGTAGCACAGATACGCAGTATTTT
TRBJ2-5,.,.,TRBV5-1,CASSLAGGATQETQYF,TGCGCCAGCAGCTTGGCTGGCGGAGCCACTCAAGAGACCCAGTACTTC
TRBJ1-2,.,.,TRBV28,CASSFRTGFQFYGYTF,TGTGCCAGCAGTTTCCGAACAGGGTTTCAATTCTATGGCTACACCTTC
TRBJ1-1,.,TRBD1,TRBV3-1/TRBV3-2,CASSQQGAGEAFF,TGTGCCAGCAGCCAACAGGGGGCGGGGGAAGCTTTCTTT
TRBJ1-1,.,.,TRBV9,CASSVYIGGEAFF,TGTGCCAGCAGCGTTTACATCGGGGGTGAAGCTTTCTTT
TRBJ2-7,once,TRBD2,TRBV24-1,CATSDPSGAIYEQYF,TGTGCCACCAGTGATCCTAGCGGGGCCATCTACGAGCAGTACTTC
TRBJ1-2,.,.,TRBV24-1,CATSDFNGYTF,TGTGCCACCAGTGATTTTAATGGCTACACCTTC
TRBJ1-5,.,TRBD1,TRBV6-1,CASSAGTGFHSQPQHF,TGTGCCAGCAGTGCCGGGACAGGGTTCCATAGTCAGCCCCAGCATTTT
TRBJ1-5,.,.,TRBV6-1,CASTENGQPQHF,TGTGCCAGCACTGAAAACGGGCAGCCCCAGCATTTT
TRBJ1-1,.,TRBD1,TRBV6-2/TRBV6-3,CASSYPTGVGYTEAFF,TGTGCCAGCAGTTACCCGACAGGGGTGGGGTACACTGAAGCTTTCTTT
TRBJ1-5,.,.,TRBV30,CAWTGVGGQPQHF,TGTGCCTGGACAGGGGTTGGGGGTCAGCCCCAGCATTTT
TRBJ1-6,.,TRBD1,TRBV11-2,CASQEAGGVYFDNSPLHF,TGTGCCAGCCAAGAAGCAGGGGGCGTCTATTTCGATAATTCACCCCTCCACTTT
TRBJ2-1,.,.,TRBV11-2,CASSLMPGGDEQFF,TGTGCCAGCAGCTTAATGCCCGGGGGTGATGAGCAGTTCTTC
TRBJ2-3,.,.,TRBV29-1,CSVDWTERGLDTQYF,TGCAGCGTTGATTGGACAGAGAGAGGTCTAGATACGCAGTATTTT
TRBJ1-1,.,.,TRBV19,CASSIDLGLSNTEAFF,TGTGCCAGTAGTATAGATCTGGGACTCTCGAACACTGAAGCTTTCTTT
TRBJ1-1,.,TRBD1,TRBV24-1,CATSDPYRGKTEAFF,TGTGCCACCAGTGACCCTTACAGGGGGAAGACTGAAGCTTTCTTT
TRBJ1-3,.,.,TRBV7-2,CASSLDRAGNTIYF,TGTGCCAGCAGCTTAGACAGGGCTGGAAACACCATATATTTT
TRBJ1-2,.,.,TRBV20-1,CSARDRYGYTF,TGCAGTGCTAGAGATCGCTATGGCTACACCTTC